What follows are 4 T cell receptor beta chains derived from one specimen sequenced in a study of blood T cell repertoires in COVID-19. Data came from immunoSEQ multiplex PCR; TCRdb stores just in-frame clones and leaves some out. The repertoire holds 2,500 to 4,000 clones, with over 75% as singletons. Material: peripheral blood. The receptors come from a human donor with active COVID-19. The donor label of this sample is uncertain.

The V call is TRBV2, the J call TRBJ1-1; 10 positions match TRBD1. Germline values: CDR1 SNHLY, CDR2 FYNNEI. The CDR3 loop spans 15 amino acids. The ends lost 3 bases at V and 4 bases at J; junction bases unmatched: 5. The CDR3 region is CASSDVRTGGTEAFF. The CDR3 region has the DNA TGTGCCAGCAGTGATGTAAGGACAGGGGGCACTGAAGCTTTCTTT.

The V and J genes are TRBV7-9 and TRBJ2-7, with TRBD1 matching 8 bases. V shed 4 bases, J shed 0 bases, and the junction held 5 bases outside the gene matches. The V gene's germline CDR1 is SEHNR and CDR2 FQNEAQ (reference sequence). The CDR3 spans 15 residues. The chain's CDR3 is CASSSWDRSSYEQYF. Here the CDR3 DNA reads TGTGCCAGCAGCTCGTGGGACAGGAGCTCCTACGAGCAGTACTTC.

The chain couples TRBV3-1 (or the pseudogene TRBV3-2) to TRBJ1-3; D gene uncertain. The CDR3 contains 15 residues. V dropped 4 bases and J dropped 0 bases, with 10 bases sitting between them. The germline gives CDR1 LGHDT, CDR2 YNNKEL (reference sequence). The CDR3 DNA is TGTGCCAGCAGCCCCATCCGGGGCTCTGGAAACACCATATATTTT. It yields the protein CASSPIRGSGNTIYF.

V usage is TRBV5-6 and J usage is TRBJ2-4, with D perhaps matching TRBD2 (6 bases). Per the germline V gene, CDR1 is SGHDT and CDR2 is YYEEEE. This CDR3 is 15 amino acids long. Trimming stripped 0 bases from V and 8 bases from J, with 15 bases between. The CDR3 coding sequence is TGTGCCAGCAGCTTGGTCGGGAGCCGGGGTTACATTCAGTACTTC. Its protein product is CASSLVGSRGYIQYF.